The 7 T cell receptor beta chains below all came from one sample that was sequenced in a study of blood T cell repertoires in COVID-19. TCRdb's copy holds only in-frame clones and misses some; the assay was immunoSEQ multiplex PCR. The table lists 300,000 to 400,000 clones, around 86% of them singletons. The sample comprised peripheral blood. The receptors derive from a man aged 50 to 59 with active or convalescent COVID-19.

The rearrangement uses TRBV9 and TRBJ1-6; TRBD1 agrees at 8 bases. The V gene's germline CDR1 is SGDLS and CDR2 YYNGEE. V dropped 2 bases and J dropped 9; count of bases not matched to a gene: 10. CDR3 length: 16 residues. CDR3: CASSVNSPGGGSPLHF. Written as DNA, the CDR3 is TGTGCCAGCAGCGTCAACAGTCCAGGGGGCGGTTCACCCCTCCACTTT.

The rearrangement uses TRBV7-2 and TRBJ2-6; 7 nucleotides match TRBD1. CDR1 and CDR2 (germline): SGHTA, FQGNSA. The CDR3 covers 17 residues. Trimming removed 2 bases from V and 2 bases from J; junction bases left unmatched: 6. DNA of the CDR3: TGTGCCAGCAGCTTACTGGGACAGCCTCCTGGGGCCAACGTCCTGACTTTC. As protein: CASSLLGQPPGANVLTF. Filled out from reference TRBV7-2 and TRBJ2-6, the complete variable domain reads GAGVSQSPSNKVTEKGKDVELRCDPISGHTALYWYRQSLGQGLEFLIYFQGNSAPDKSGLPSDRFSAERTGGSVSTLTIQRTQQEDSAVYLCASSLLGQPPGANVLTFGAGSRLTVL.

This clone was seen at least ten times. The rearrangement links TRBV27 to TRBJ2-5, with D unclear. CDR3 size: 14 residues. V lost 6 bases and J 2 bases, leaving 13 bases between the germline ends. Germline CDR1 MNHEY, CDR2 SMNVEV (reference sequence). CDR3 sequence reads: CASRRLGSQETQYF. DNA of the CDR3: TGTGCCAGCAGACGTCTGGGCAGTCAAGAGACCCAGTACTTC.

This chain links TRBV5-1 with TRBJ2-5, with 8 nucleotides matching TRBD1. The V gene's germline CDR1 is SGHRS and CDR2 YFSETQ. The CDR3 is 14 amino acids. Losses at the gene ends were 3 bases for V and 3 bases for J; bases not matched to a gene: 4. DNA of the CDR3: TGCGCCAGCAGCTGGGGACAGGAGGAAGAGACCCAGTACTTC. As protein: CASSWGQEEETQYF.

This chain connects TRBV7-2 to TRBJ2-3; 14 bases line up with TRBD2. V shed 6 bases and J 5 bases; nucleotides not matched to a gene: 4. Per the germline V gene, CDR1 is SGHTA and CDR2 is FQGNSA. The length of the CDR3 is 15 residues. CDR3 residues: CASRTSGGARDTQYF. Written as DNA, the CDR3 is TGTGCCAGCAGGACTAGCGGGGGGGCAAGAGATACGCAGTATTTT.

The rearrangement joins TRBV19 to TRBJ1-2, with 9 nucleotides matching TRBD1. The CDR3 is 15 residues long. Losses at the gene ends were 7 bases for V and 5 bases for J; bases not matched to a gene: 11. Germline V gene data show CDR1 as LNHDA and CDR2 as SQIVND (reference sequence). The CDR3 nucleotides read TGTGCCAGTAATACGGGACAGGGACAATATTATGGCTACACCTTC. Translating gives CASNTGQGQYYGYTF.

The rearrangement uses TRBV3-1 (or the pseudogene TRBV3-2) and TRBJ2-3; 9 bases are a match to TRBD2. The CDR3 contains 15 residues. V shed 2 bases and J 5 bases; nucleotides not matched to a gene: 5. The germline V gene has CDR1 LGHDT and CDR2 YNNKEL (reference sequence). Written as DNA, the CDR3 is TGTGCCAGCAGCCAAAGGCGGGAGGGCCTAGATACGCAGTATTTT. Its translation: CASSQRREGLDTQYF.